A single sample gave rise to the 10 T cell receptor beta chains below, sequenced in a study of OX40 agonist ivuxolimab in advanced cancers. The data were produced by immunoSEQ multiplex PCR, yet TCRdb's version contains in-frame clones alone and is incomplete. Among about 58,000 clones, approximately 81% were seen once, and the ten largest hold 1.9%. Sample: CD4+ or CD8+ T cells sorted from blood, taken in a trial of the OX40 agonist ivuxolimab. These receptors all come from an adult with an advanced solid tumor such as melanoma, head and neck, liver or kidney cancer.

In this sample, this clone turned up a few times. The CDR3 coding sequence is TGTGCCAGCAGTGTAGACAGGAACACTGAAGCTTTCTTT. Translating gives CASSVDRNTEAFF. The chain links TRBV6-1 to TRBJ1-1; a weak D match, TRBD1 (5 bases). V was cut by 4 bases and J by 1 base, with 7 bases left in between. This CDR3 is 13 amino acids long. Per germline, CDR1 MNHNS and CDR2 SASEGT.

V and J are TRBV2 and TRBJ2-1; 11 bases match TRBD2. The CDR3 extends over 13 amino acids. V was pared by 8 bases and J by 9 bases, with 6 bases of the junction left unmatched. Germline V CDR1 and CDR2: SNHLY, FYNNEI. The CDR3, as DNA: TGTGCCAGCGGTAGCGGGAGGGAGGGTGAGCAGTTCTTC. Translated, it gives CASGSGREGEQFF.

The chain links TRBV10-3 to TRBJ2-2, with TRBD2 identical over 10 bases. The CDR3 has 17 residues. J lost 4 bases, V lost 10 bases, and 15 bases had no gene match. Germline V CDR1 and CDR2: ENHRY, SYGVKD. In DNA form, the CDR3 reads TGTGCCACCGAGCTTGGAGCGGGAGGGCCGGGCACCGGGGAGCTGTTTTTT. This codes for CATELGAGGPGTGELFF.

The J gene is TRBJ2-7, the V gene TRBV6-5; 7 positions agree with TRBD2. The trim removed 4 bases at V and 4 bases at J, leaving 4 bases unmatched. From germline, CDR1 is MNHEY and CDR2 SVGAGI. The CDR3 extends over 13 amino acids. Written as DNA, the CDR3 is TGTGCCAGCAGTTTTGGGGGGGGATACGAGCAGTACGTC. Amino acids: CASSFGGGYEQYV.

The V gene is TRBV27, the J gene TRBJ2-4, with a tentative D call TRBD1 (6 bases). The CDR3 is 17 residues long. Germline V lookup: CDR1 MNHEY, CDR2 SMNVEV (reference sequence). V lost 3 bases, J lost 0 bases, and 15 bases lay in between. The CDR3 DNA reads TGTGCCAGCAGTTTCGCAACAGGGTCTTTAGCCAAAAACATTCAGTACTTC. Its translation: CASSFATGSLAKNIQYF.

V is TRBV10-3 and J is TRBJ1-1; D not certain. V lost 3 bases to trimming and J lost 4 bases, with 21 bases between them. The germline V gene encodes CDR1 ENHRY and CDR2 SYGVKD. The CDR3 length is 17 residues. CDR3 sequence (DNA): TGTGCCATCAGTGATATGATGGGGAGGCCGAAATTCACTGAAGCTTTCTTT. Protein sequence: CAISDMMGRPKFTEAFF.

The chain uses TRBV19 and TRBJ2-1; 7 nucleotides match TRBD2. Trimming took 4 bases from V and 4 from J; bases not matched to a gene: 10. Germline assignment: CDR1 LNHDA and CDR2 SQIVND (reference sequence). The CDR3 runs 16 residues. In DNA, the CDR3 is TGTGCCAGTAGTACCGTTCCCGGGACTACATACAATGAGCAGTTCTTC. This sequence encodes CASSTVPGTTYNEQFF.

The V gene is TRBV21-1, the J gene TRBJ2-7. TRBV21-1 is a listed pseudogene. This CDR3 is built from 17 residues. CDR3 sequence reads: CASSEQGGPPRSYEQYV. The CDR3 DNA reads TGTGCCAGCAGCGAGCAGGGGGGGCCTCCAAGGTCCTACGAGCAGTACGTC.

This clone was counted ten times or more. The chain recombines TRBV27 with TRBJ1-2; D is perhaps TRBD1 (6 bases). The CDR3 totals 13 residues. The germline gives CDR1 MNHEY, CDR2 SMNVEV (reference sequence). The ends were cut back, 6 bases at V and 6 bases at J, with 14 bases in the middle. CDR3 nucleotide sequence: TGTGCCAGCAGCAAGAAGGCAGGGGATGGCTACACCTTC. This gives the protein CASSKKAGDGYTF.

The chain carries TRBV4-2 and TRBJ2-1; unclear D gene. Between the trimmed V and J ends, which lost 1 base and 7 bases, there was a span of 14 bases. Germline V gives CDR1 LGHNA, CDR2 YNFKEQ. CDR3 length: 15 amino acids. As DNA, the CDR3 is TGTGCCAGCAGCCAAGGATTCGGCTCAACTAATGAGCAGTTCTTC. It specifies CASSQGFGSTNEQFF.